Shown below are 16 T cell receptor beta chains from a single sample sequenced in a study of shared clonotypes between healthy human individuals. Some clones are missing from TCRdb's copy, which holds only in-frame ones; the method was immunoSEQ multiplex PCR. The sample consists of some 360,000 clones, more than 60% of them appearing once. Sequenced sample: memory CD4+ T cells sorted from blood. Subset of the sample: CD45RA-negative fraction. The receptor set was obtained from a man aged 25 to 40 in good health.

The V call is TRBV27, the J call TRBJ1-4, with D perhaps matching TRBD1 (5 bases). CDR3 length: 16 amino acids. The germline gives CDR1 MNHEY, CDR2 SMNVEV (reference sequence). V was clipped by 1 base and J by 5 bases, with 14 bases between them. CDR3 sequence (DNA): TGTGCCAGCAGTTTATTTGGTAGGGGATCAAATGAAAAACTGTTTTTT. Translating gives CASSLFGRGSNEKLFF.

This rearrangement joins TRBV11-2 to TRBJ2-1; no reliable D call. CDR1 is SGHAT and CDR2 is FQNNGV in the germline V gene. Trimming pared 2 bases from V and 12 bases from J, leaving 20 bases between. There are 15 residues in the CDR3. CDR3 sequence: CASSLLGLNNERQFF. CDR3 coding DNA: TGTGCCAGCAGCTTATTAGGGCTAAACAATGAGCGGCAGTTCTTC.

The chain recombines TRBV11-2 with TRBJ2-5; D might be TRBD1 (6 bases). Germline-derived CDR1 and CDR2 are SGHAT and FQNNGV. This CDR3 region has 15 residues. Trimming left V 2 bases short and J 1 base short, with 11 bases between. CDR3 residues: CASSLLGHLQETQYF. The CDR3 DNA is TGTGCCAGCAGCTTATTGGGACACCTCCAAGAGACCCAGTACTTC. Looking up the rest from reference TRBV11-2 and TRBJ2-5 gives the full variable domain: EAGVAQSPRYKIIEKRQSVAFWCNPISGHATLYWYQQILGQGPKLLIQFQNNGVVDDSQLPKDRFSAERLKGVDSTLKIQPAKLEDSAVYLCASSLLGHLQETQYFGPGTRLLVL.

V usage is TRBV6-6 and J usage is TRBJ2-1; perhaps TRBD1 as D (6 bases). Germline lookup yields CDR1 MNHNY and CDR2 SVGAGI (reference sequence). Trimming removed 5 bases at V and 11 bases at J, with 16 bases between. The length of the CDR3 is 13 residues. CDR3 in amino acids: CASSLGPQGKQFF. CDR3 nucleotide sequence: TGTGCCAGCAGTCTGGGCCCCCAGGGGAAGCAGTTCTTC.

J is TRBJ2-7 and V is TRBV5-4; 7 bases line up with TRBD1. The CDR3 loop spans 14 amino acids. Trimming took 0 bases from V and 3 from J; bases not matched to a gene: 3. The germline gives CDR1 SGHNT, CDR2 YYREEE (reference sequence). The chain's CDR3 is CASSLGQGNYEQYF. CDR3 sequence (DNA): TGTGCCAGCAGCTTGGGACAGGGTAACTACGAGCAGTACTTC.

The chain recombines TRBV19 with TRBJ1-4; 9 bases align to TRBD1. This CDR3 has 14 residues. V lost 8 bases and J lost 6; bases outside the gene matches: 7. Looked up from germline, CDR1 is LNHDA and CDR2 is SQIVND (reference sequence). The CDR3 loop reads CASSRTGEHEKLFF. CDR3 coding DNA: TGTGCCAGTTCCCGGACAGGGGAGCATGAAAAACTGTTTTTT.

The V and J genes are TRBV4-3 and TRBJ2-7; no definite D call. Trimming pared 2 bases from V and 1 base from J, leaving 12 bases between. Germline V gives CDR1 LGHNA, CDR2 YSLEER. CDR3 length equals 15 residues. The CDR3 DNA reads TGCGCCAGCAGCCAAAGTTTCCAGGAGTCCTACGAGCAGTACTTC. It codes for CASSQSFQESYEQYF.

The CDR3 is CASSDRTPNTGELFF. The CDR3 DNA reads as TGTGCCAGCAGCGACAGGACCCCGAACACCGGGGAGCTGTTTTTT. The J gene is TRBJ2-2, the V gene TRBV7-9, with a weak D call TRBD1 (6 bases). The V end was cut by 5 bases, the J end by 0 bases, with 10 bases between. Germline CDR1 is SEHNR and CDR2 is FQNEAQ (reference sequence). The CDR3 is made up of 15 amino acids.

The J gene is TRBJ2-1, the V gene TRBV7-9; D might be TRBD2 (6 bases). There are 18 residues in the CDR3. Germline V CDR1 and CDR2: SEHNR, FQNEAQ (reference sequence). Trimming stripped 5 bases from V and 1 base from J, with 21 bases between. The CDR3 region is CASSPTVPGRPSYNEQFF. The CDR3 coding sequence is TGTGCCAGCAGCCCCACGGTACCGGGGAGGCCTTCCTACAATGAGCAGTTCTTC.

Note on this clone: In the same sample, other DNA sequences code for this CDR3. This chain uses TRBV15 with TRBJ2-7; no reliable D call. Trimming removed 0 bases from V and 4 bases from J, with 7 bases in between. This CDR3 region has 13 residues. Germline V gene sequence: CDR1 LNHNV, CDR2 YYDKDF (reference sequence). Written as DNA, the CDR3 is TGTGCCACCAGCAGAGAATTAACATACGAGCAGTACTTC. Amino acid sequence: CATSRELTYEQYF.

CDR3 nucleotides: TGTGCCAGCAGTGCGGACAGGGATATCGGTGAGCAGTTCTTC. Amino acid sequence: CASSADRDIGEQFF. The chain carries TRBV6-1 and TRBJ2-1; 8 bases are shared with TRBD1. CDR1 and CDR2 (germline): MNHNS, SASEGT. The CDR3 has 14 residues. V was pared by 4 bases and J by 9 bases, with 8 bases of the junction left unmatched.

Ten or more counts support this clone. The chain combines TRBV19 with TRBJ1-5; tentative D call: TRBD1 (6 bases). This CDR3 has 16 residues. The ends were cut back, 2 bases at V and 1 base at J, with 12 bases in the middle. Germline CDR1 LNHDA, CDR2 SQIVND (reference sequence). In DNA form, the CDR3 reads TGTGCCAGTAGTATATATTGGACAGCAAGCAATCAGCCCCAGCATTTT. It encodes CASSIYWTASNQPQHF.

This chain joins TRBV29-1 and TRBJ1-2; maybe TRBD1 (5 bases). Germline V gene sequence: CDR1 SQVTM, CDR2 ANQGSEA. The CDR3 runs 12 residues. V lost 5 bases to trimming and J lost 6 bases, with 13 bases between them. For the CDR3, the DNA is TGCAGCGTTTTAGGGGACGGAGATGGCTACACCTTC. Translating gives CSVLGDGDGYTF.

This clone was seen a few times. This chain connects TRBV5-6 to TRBJ1-2, with unresolved D. CDR3 length: 15 residues. Germline V gives CDR1 SGHDT, CDR2 YYEEEE. V dropped 0 bases and J dropped 0 bases, with 9 bases sitting between them. The CDR3 loop is CASSLEGRANYGYTF. CDR3 DNA sequence: TGTGCCAGCAGCTTGGAGGGTAGAGCTAACTATGGCTACACCTTC.

The gene calls are TRBV7-3 and TRBJ2-1; D unclear. CDR1 and CDR2 from the germline V gene are SGHTA and FQGTGA. This CDR3 is built from 17 residues. Trimming left V 2 bases short and J 5 bases short, with 19 bases between. The CDR3 DNA follows: TGTGCCAGCAGCTTATGGGCCTCCGGTAGTGGCGACAATGAGCAGTTCTTC. Amino acids: CASSLWASGSGDNEQFF.

This chain links TRBV4-3 with TRBJ2-1; 10 bases are a match to TRBD2. CDR1 is LGHNA and CDR2 is YSLEER in the germline V gene. The trim removed 0 bases at V and 10 bases at J, leaving 9 bases unmatched. The CDR3 is made up of 16 amino acids. The CDR3 is CASSQEAAGGPGEQFF. The CDR3 region has the DNA TGCGCCAGCAGCCAAGAAGCAGCGGGAGGGCCAGGGGAGCAGTTCTTC.